The 13 T cell receptor beta chains in this list originate from one sample, sequenced in a study of preoperative IRX-2 immunotherapy in early breast cancer. Treatment meaning: preoperative locoregional IRX-2 cytokine immunotherapy. Produced via immunoSEQ multiplex PCR; TCRdb's table is partial and in-frame only. The sample consists of over 5,500 clones, about 69% of them appearing once. The specimen comprised tumor tissue, sampled before IRX-2 immunotherapy. The receptors were gathered from a human donor with breast cancer.

V and J are TRBV19 and TRBJ2-1, with 7 bases fitting TRBD1. After removal of 3 bases from V and 13 bases from J, the junction contained 9 bases not matched to a gene. The CDR3 has 13 amino acids. The germline V gene encodes CDR1 LNHDA and CDR2 SQIVND (reference sequence). CDR3 loop: CASSMFLGQFQFF. CDR3 nucleotides: TGTGCCAGTAGTATGTTCTTGGGACAGTTCCAGTTCTTC. The full variable domain, completed using reference TRBV19 and TRBJ2-1, is DGGITQSPKYLFRKEGQNVTLSCEQNLNHDAMYWYRQDPGQGLRLIYYSQIVNDFQKGDIAEGYSVSREKKESFPLTVTSAQKNPTAFYLCASSMFLGQFQFFGPGTRLTVL.

The V and J genes are TRBV18 and TRBJ1-6; 10 bases line up with TRBD1. V lost 5 bases to trimming and J lost 8 bases; unmatched junction nucleotides: 12. This CDR3 spans 17 amino acids. The germline CDR1 and CDR2 sequences are KGHSH and LQKENI. CDR3 amino acids: CASSSTAFGTGDSPLHF. As DNA, the CDR3 is TGTGCCAGCTCATCAACGGCTTTCGGGACAGGGGATTCACCCCTCCACTTT.

The CDR3 loop is CATRERTSGYNEQFF. CDR3 sequence (DNA): TGTGCCACCAGAGAAAGGACTAGTGGATACAATGAGCAGTTCTTC. The V gene is TRBV6-8, the J gene TRBJ2-1, with 7 bases matching TRBD2. Losses at the gene ends were 10 bases for V and 4 bases for J; bases not matched to a gene: 13. This CDR3 has 15 amino acids. Germline values: CDR1 MNHGY, CDR2 SAAAGT.

The chain carries TRBV6-8 and TRBJ2-6; D ambiguous. The CDR3 has 17 residues. Deletions cut 5 bases from V and 0 bases from J, with 14 bases between. Germline lookup yields CDR1 MNHGY and CDR2 SAAAGT. CDR3 region: CASSATVHRSGANVLTF. The CDR3 nucleotides are TGTGCCAGCAGTGCGACGGTACATCGCTCTGGGGCCAACGTCCTGACTTTC.

This clone was observed a few times. V and J are TRBV6-8 and TRBJ2-1; 10 bases map to TRBD2. The CDR3 totals 14 residues. The J segment lost 7 bases and the V segment lost 6 bases, leaving 6 bases of the junction unmatched. In germline, CDR1 is MNHGY, CDR2 SAAAGT. The CDR3 DNA is TGTGCCAGCAGAAGAACTAGCGGGGTGAATGAGCAGTTCTTC. It is translated as CASRRTSGVNEQFF.

This chain joins TRBV28 and TRBJ1-5; D possibly corresponds to TRBD1 (5 bases). CDR1 and CDR2 (germline): MDHEN, SYDVKM. Trimming shortened V by 5 bases and J by 0 bases, and 11 bases separated the two germline ends. The CDR3 consists of 15 residues. CDR3 sequence: CASSPRGYSNQPQHF. CDR3 DNA sequence: TGTGCCAGCAGTCCAAGGGGTTATAGCAATCAGCCCCAGCATTTT.

V gene TRBV6-8 combines with J gene TRBJ2-2; tentatively, D is TRBD1 (5 bases). The ends were cut back, 6 bases at V and 10 bases at J, with 21 bases in the middle. The CDR3 sequence is 15 residues long. The germline gives CDR1 MNHGY, CDR2 SAAAGT. CDR3 sequence (DNA): TGTGCCAGCAGACTAAACATGGGGCTGGCGGAGGAGCTGTTTTTT. Residues: CASRLNMGLAEELFF.

The V gene is TRBV11-3, the J gene TRBJ2-4; 9 nucleotides align to TRBD2. The V and J ends lost 5 bases and 0 bases, in that order; junction bases with no gene match: 5. This CDR3 has 16 amino acids. CDR1 is SGHNT, CDR2 YENEEA, per germline. The DNA for the CDR3 is TGTGCCAGCAGCCCAGCGGGGGGTCTAGCCAAAAACATTCAGTACTTC. This gives the protein CASSPAGGLAKNIQYF.

The chain combines TRBV29-1 with TRBJ2-5; 8 nucleotides agree with TRBD2. The CDR3 is made up of 14 amino acids. V gave up 3 bases and J gave up 1 base; unmatched junction bases: 4. CDR1 SQVTM and CDR2 ANQGSEA come from the germline V gene. The CDR3 loop is CSVDPGGSQETQYF. CDR3 nucleotides: TGCAGCGTTGATCCGGGAGGGTCCCAAGAGACCCAGTACTTC.

This clone came up a few times. V and J are TRBV6-8 and TRBJ1-1; 9 bases agree with TRBD1. Germline CDR1 is MNHGY and CDR2 is SAAAGT. CDR3 length equals 13 residues. CDR3 in amino acids: CAGQGGLNTEAFF. CDR3 in DNA: TGTGCGGGACAGGGCGGCTTGAACACTGAAGCTTTCTTT.

This chain uses TRBV27 with TRBJ1-6; TRBD1 aligns across 7 bases. This CDR3 region has 17 residues. With V trimmed by 3 bases and J by 7 bases, 12 bases remained unmatched. Germline values: CDR1 MNHEY, CDR2 SMNVEV (reference sequence). CDR3 loop: CASSFRGLSAPNSPLHF. The CDR3 DNA reads TGTGCCAGCAGTTTTAGGGGGCTCTCCGCCCCCAATTCACCCCTCCACTTT.

V gene TRBV19 combines with J gene TRBJ2-4; D perhaps matches TRBD2 (7 bases). The V end was cut by 7 bases, the J end by 7 bases, with 23 bases between. The CDR3 sequence is 16 residues long. Germline-derived CDR1 and CDR2 are LNHDA and SQIVND (reference sequence). CDR3 residues: CASTRGAGRGKNIQYF. The CDR3 DNA reads TGTGCCAGTACGCGTGGGGCAGGGAGGGGGAAGAACATTCAGTACTTC.

The chain employs TRBV6-4 and TRBJ2-2; TRBD1 is a possible D gene (6 bases). Germline assignment: CDR1 MRHNA and CDR2 SNTAGT. CDR3 length equals 18 residues. Trimming removed 2 bases at V and 6 bases at J, with 22 bases between. CDR3 amino acids: CASSDPSAGQRLPGELFF. DNA for the CDR3: TGTGCCAGCAGTGACCCTAGTGCTGGACAGAGGCTTCCCGGGGAGCTGTTTTTT.